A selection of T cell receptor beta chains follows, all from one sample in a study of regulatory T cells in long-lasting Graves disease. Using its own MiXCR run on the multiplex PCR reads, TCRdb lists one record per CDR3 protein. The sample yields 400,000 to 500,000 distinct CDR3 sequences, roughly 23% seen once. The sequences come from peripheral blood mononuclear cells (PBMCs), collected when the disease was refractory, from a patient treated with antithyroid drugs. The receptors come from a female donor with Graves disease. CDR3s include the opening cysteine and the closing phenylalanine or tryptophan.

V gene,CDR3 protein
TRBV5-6,CASAGPYQGHEQYF
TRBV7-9,CASSLAGTSHEQYF
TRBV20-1,CSVERESYEQYF
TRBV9,CASSVLGRGETQYF
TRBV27,CASFRGAEVFF
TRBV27,CASSSTTGTGTTYEQYF
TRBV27,CASSLSRGLAGAFTDTQYF
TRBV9,CASSVGLGTGTFYGYTF
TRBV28,CASSFGRPIDTQYF
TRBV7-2,CASSLPGPRGYGYTF
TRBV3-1,CASSQELRGHTEAFF
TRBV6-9,CASSYLVTQYF